Each of the 15 T cell receptor beta chains below was sequenced from the same sample in a study of PD-1 blockade in classical Hodgkin lymphoma. The protocol was immunoSEQ multiplex PCR, while the TCRdb copy is restricted to in-frame clones and leaves out a portion. The table records more than 30,000 clones, 88% of them present only once. Stated time point: newly diagnosed, previously untreated cHL patient sample. CD4+ T cells were purified from thawed PBMCs by magnetic negative selection. Sequenced input: CD4+ T cells from blood. Every receptor here comes from a human donor with classical Hodgkin lymphoma.

The chain recombines TRBV9 with TRBJ1-1, with TRBD1 matching 7 bases. Germline-derived CDR1 and CDR2 are SGDLS and YYNGEE. V lost 6 bases and J lost 1; bases outside the gene matches: 6. The length of the CDR3 is 14 residues. This chain's CDR3 is CASNREGANTEAFF. CDR3 coding DNA: TGTGCCAGCAACCGTGAGGGGGCGAACACTGAAGCTTTCTTT.

This clone was seen a few times. The chain uses TRBV6-5 and TRBJ2-2, with D uncertain. CDR3 length equals 16 residues. Germline CDR1 MNHEY, CDR2 SVGAGI. Trimming left V 0 bases short and J 4 bases short, with 12 bases between. The CDR3 is CASSYSRELVTGELFF. CDR3 in DNA: TGTGCCAGCAGTTACTCTCGCGAGCTCGTCACCGGGGAGCTGTTTTTT.

The chain's CDR3 is CASSLTGMSGNTIYF. CDR3 nucleotides: TGCGCCAGCAGCTTGACAGGGATGTCTGGAAACACCATATATTTT. The V gene is TRBV5-1, the J gene TRBJ1-3, with TRBD1 as a possible D gene (6 bases). The CDR3 has 15 residues. Trimming took 1 base from V and 1 from J, leaving 9 bases between them. The germline gives CDR1 SGHRS, CDR2 YFSETQ.

This sequence joins TRBV2 and TRBJ1-2; D may be TRBD1 (5 bases). V lost 7 bases, J lost 6 bases, and 18 bases lay in between. This CDR3 has 14 amino acids. CDR1 is SNHLY and CDR2 is FYNNEI in the germline V gene. The CDR3 nucleotides are TGTGCCAGCAATGGGGCTGCGGGGTACGATGGCTACACCTTC. It specifies CASNGAAGYDGYTF.

V usage is TRBV5-6 and J usage is TRBJ2-4; D possibly matches TRBD1 or TRBD2 (5 bases each). The germline CDR1 and CDR2 sequences are SGHDT and YYEEEE. The CDR3 has 14 residues. Trimming shortened V by 5 bases and J by 4 bases, and 13 bases separated the two germline ends. CDR3 DNA: TGTGCCAGCAGTCGAGGGACGGTTAAAAACATTCAGTACTTC. It is translated as CASSRGTVKNIQYF.

V gene TRBV11-3 combines with J gene TRBJ2-2; D perhaps matches TRBD1 (6 bases). Trimming stripped 3 bases from V and 8 bases from J, with 10 bases between. This CDR3 has 13 amino acids. Germline CDR1 and CDR2: SGHNT and YENEEA. The CDR3 here is CASSFNRDGELFF. The CDR3 region has the DNA TGTGCCAGCAGCTTCAACAGGGATGGGGAGCTGTTTTTT.

The chain is built from TRBV6-5 and TRBJ2-3; 7 bases are shared with TRBD1. J was trimmed by 7 bases and V by 2 bases; bases with no gene match: 6. The CDR3 runs to 14 residues. Germline V lookup: CDR1 MNHEY, CDR2 SVGAGI. The CDR3 sequence is CASSYSLTGNTQYF. The DNA of the CDR3 is TGTGCCAGCAGTTACAGCCTGACAGGGAATACGCAGTATTTT.

J is TRBJ2-2 and V is TRBV7-2; D gene unclear. Germline V gene lookup returns CDR1 SGHTA and CDR2 FQGNSA. Trimming shortened V by 5 bases and J by 0 bases, and 13 bases separated the two germline ends. The CDR3 extends over 16 amino acids. The CDR3 protein is CASSHQTSANTGELFF. Written as DNA, the CDR3 is TGTGCCAGCAGCCACCAGACAAGCGCGAACACCGGGGAGCTGTTTTTT.

The chain couples TRBV14 to TRBJ2-5; TRBD2 matches 7 bases. CDR1 SGHDN and CDR2 FVKESK come from the germline V gene. The V gene end was trimmed by 4 bases and the J gene end by 3 bases; junction bases not matched to a gene: 17. This CDR3 has 18 amino acids. As DNA, the CDR3 is TGTGCCAGCAGCCGAAGAGGGCCGGGAGGAATAGGGGAAGAGACCCAGTACTTC. Amino acid sequence: CASSRRGPGGIGEETQYF.

The chain recombines TRBV14 with TRBJ2-1; D possibly matches TRBD1 or TRBD2 (5 bases each). CDR1 and CDR2 from the germline V gene are SGHDN and FVKESK. The CDR3 is made up of 15 amino acids. V lost 2 bases and J lost 9, with 17 bases in between. The CDR3 sequence is CASSQTGPYGGEQFF. As DNA, the CDR3 is TGTGCCAGCAGCCAAACGGGACCCTATGGGGGTGAGCAGTTCTTC.

The chain recombines TRBV28 with TRBJ2-7; D unresolved. Germline lookup yields CDR1 MDHEN and CDR2 SYDVKM. The CDR3 runs 13 residues. Trimming took off 5 bases at V and 6 bases at J, with 14 bases between the two ends. The DNA for the CDR3 is TGTGCCAGCAGTCCCCTCCTCCACCGCGAGCAGTACTTC. This sequence encodes CASSPLLHREQYF.

The chain has TRBV5-5 and TRBJ1-1; D unclear. Per germline, CDR1 SGHKS and CDR2 YYEKEE (reference sequence). This CDR3 comprises 12 residues. V was clipped by 0 bases and J by 4 bases, with 4 bases between them. This chain's CDR3 is CASSLGSTEAFF. For the CDR3, the DNA is TGTGCCAGCAGCTTGGGCAGCACTGAAGCTTTCTTT.

This clone was counted a single time. J is TRBJ2-3 and V is TRBV28; 7 bases are a match to TRBD2. This CDR3 has 17 amino acids. V shed 7 bases and J 3 bases; nucleotides not matched to a gene: 16. Germline assignment: CDR1 MDHEN and CDR2 SYDVKM. CDR3 nucleotides: TGTGCCAGCAACGTCCAGAGTGGGGGGGATAGGACAGATACGCAGTATTTT. It translates to CASNVQSGGDRTDTQYF.

The gene calls are TRBV5-1 and TRBJ2-1; 9 positions match TRBD1. The V gene's germline CDR1 is SGHRS and CDR2 YFSETQ. V dropped 5 bases and J dropped 3; count of bases not matched to a gene: 6. The length of the CDR3 is 15 residues. The chain's CDR3 is CASSLRTGVYNEQFF. Here the CDR3 DNA reads TGCGCCAGCAGTTTAAGGACAGGGGTCTACAATGAGCAGTTCTTC.

This chain joins TRBV2 and TRBJ2-2; a weak D match, TRBD2 (5 bases). Germline V lookup: CDR1 SNHLY, CDR2 FYNNEI. With 11 bases removed from V and 1 base from J, the gap between germline ends came to 11 bases. The CDR3 is 13 residues long. CDR3 DNA: TGTGCCTCCGGCGAGGGGAACACCGGGGAGCTGTTTTTT. This encodes CASGEGNTGELFF.